A selection of T cell receptor beta chains follows, all from one sample in a study of T-cell memory formation after mild COVID-19. Using its own MiXCR run on the 5' RACE reads, TCRdb lists one record per CDR3 protein. Among about 270,000 distinct CDR3 sequences listed, roughly 17% were seen once. The sample consisted of PBMCs or a T cell subset sorted from them (not recorded which). The receptor set was obtained from a man between 18 and 29 years old who had mild COVID-19 (a few samples of this study predate the infection). Cell type and time point are not known. CDR3s leave out the opening cysteine and the closing phenylalanine or tryptophan.

cdr3_aa	v_call	j_call
ASSLEVGGGRTEQY	TRBV7-9	TRBJ2-7
ASSQEKVL	TRBV4-1	TRBJ1-1
ASSFLGADSYNEQF	TRBV5-1	TRBJ2-1
ASSQPYTVVGEETQY	TRBV3-1	TRBJ2-5
ASSNHYEQY	TRBV7-9	TRBJ2-7
ASSLWGDPTDTQY	TRBV5-1	TRBJ2-3
ASSQMTGAYTDTQY	TRBV7-9	TRBJ2-3
ASSLSRVKQF	TRBV7-2	TRBJ2-1
ASSLERRGTDTQY	TRBV5-5	TRBJ2-3
ASSLSAGGWKTQY	TRBV27	TRBJ2-5
ASSYDREETQY	TRBV12-3/TRBV12-4	TRBJ2-5
ASSPRDSPGAF	TRBV7-2	TRBJ1-1
ATSDFGAGAADTQY	TRBV24-1	TRBJ2-3
ASRSPGLGTGDEETQY	TRBV21-1	TRBJ2-5
ASSLFGQGEDEQY	TRBV5-1	TRBJ2-7
ASSSSTGGEGTDTQY	TRBV12-3/TRBV12-4	TRBJ2-3
ASSPRASSSYEQY	TRBV4-1	TRBJ2-7
ASSQSPGASGGETQY	TRBV4-2	TRBJ2-5
ASSQGGGPNTEAF	TRBV4-3	TRBJ1-1
ASSLLGGPTRRLH	TRBV28	TRBJ1-6
ASSEGRDSPLH	TRBV5-1	TRBJ1-6
ASSYSGGTGNTIY	TRBV6-6	TRBJ1-3
ASSQGLAGGLRETQY	TRBV4-1	TRBJ2-5
ASGQLANYGYT	TRBV3-1	TRBJ1-2
ASSQYTGKETEAF	TRBV4-1	TRBJ1-1
ASSSGDRGAGELF	TRBV5-8	TRBJ2-2
SVGQGGGMNTEAF	TRBV29-1	TRBJ1-1
ASSFQGAVSTEAF	TRBV11-1	TRBJ1-1
SAWVWETQY	TRBV20-1	TRBJ2-5
ASSHWGNQPQH	TRBV6-5	TRBJ1-5
ASSLYGTAEKLF	TRBV5-1	TRBJ1-4
ASSMRTPTGTQY	TRBV28	TRBJ2-3
ASSLEVVDTQY	TRBV5-1	TRBJ2-3
AISVSNTEAF	TRBV10-3	TRBJ1-1
ASSPWGGANTGELF	TRBV7-6	TRBJ2-2
ASSLNLGATGDEKLF	TRBV5-1	TRBJ1-4
ASSSIVLAGKSDTQY	TRBV28	TRBJ2-3
ASSSPSVANTEAF	TRBV6-2/TRBV6-3	TRBJ1-1
SVEEQSSYNEQF	TRBV29-1	TRBJ2-1
ASRPEGEKEKSGNTIY	TRBV12-2	TRBJ1-3
ASSWGVTGGGYT	TRBV7-9	TRBJ1-2
ASSQGAYNSPLH	TRBV4-3	TRBJ1-6
ASSQPGRGNQETQY	TRBV7-2	TRBJ2-5
ASSQRTDPTGELF	TRBV7-9	TRBJ2-2
ASSSTSGPYNEQF	TRBV5-5	TRBJ2-1